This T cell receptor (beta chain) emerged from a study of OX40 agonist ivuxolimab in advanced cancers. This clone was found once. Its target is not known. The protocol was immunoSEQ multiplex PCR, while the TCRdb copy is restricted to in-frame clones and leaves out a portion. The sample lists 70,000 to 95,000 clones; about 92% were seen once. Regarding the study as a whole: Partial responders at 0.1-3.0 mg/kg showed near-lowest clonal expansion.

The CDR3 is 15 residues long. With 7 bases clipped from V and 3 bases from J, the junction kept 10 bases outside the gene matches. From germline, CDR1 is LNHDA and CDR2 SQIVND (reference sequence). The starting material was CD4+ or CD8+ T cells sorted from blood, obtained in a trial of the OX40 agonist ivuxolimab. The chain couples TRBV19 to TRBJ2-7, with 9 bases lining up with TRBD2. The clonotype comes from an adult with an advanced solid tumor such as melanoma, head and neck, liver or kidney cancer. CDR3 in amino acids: CASTLTGTSIYEQYF. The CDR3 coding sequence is TGTGCCAGTACCCTAACCGGGACTAGCATCTACGAGCAGTACTTC.